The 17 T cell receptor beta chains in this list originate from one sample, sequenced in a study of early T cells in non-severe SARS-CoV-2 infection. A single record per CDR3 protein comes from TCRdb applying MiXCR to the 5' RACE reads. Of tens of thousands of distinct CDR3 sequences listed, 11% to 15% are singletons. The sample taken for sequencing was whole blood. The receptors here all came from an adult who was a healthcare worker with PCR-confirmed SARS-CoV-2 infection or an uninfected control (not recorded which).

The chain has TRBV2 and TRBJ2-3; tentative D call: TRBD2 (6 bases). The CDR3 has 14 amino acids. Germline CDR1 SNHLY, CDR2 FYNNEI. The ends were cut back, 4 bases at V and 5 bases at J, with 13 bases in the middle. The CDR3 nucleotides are TGTGCCAGCAGTGTGGCCCGGCGGGGAGATACGCAGTATTTT. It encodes CASSVARRGDTQYF.

Here the CDR3 DNA reads TGCAGCGTTGGGTGGGATAGCAATCAGCCCCAGCATTTT. Translating gives CSVGWDSNQPQHF. The V and J genes are TRBV29-1 and TRBJ1-5; D call uncertain. CDR3 size: 13 residues. CDR1 and CDR2 (germline): SQVTM, ANQGSEA. Trimming left V 4 bases short and J 0 bases short, with 7 bases between.

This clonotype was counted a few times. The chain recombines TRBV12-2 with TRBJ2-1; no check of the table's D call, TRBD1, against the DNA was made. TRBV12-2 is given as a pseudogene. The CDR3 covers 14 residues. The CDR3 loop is CASRSSGGHNEQFF. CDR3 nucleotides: TGTGCAAGTCGCTCTAGCGGGGGACACAATGAGCAGTTCTTC.

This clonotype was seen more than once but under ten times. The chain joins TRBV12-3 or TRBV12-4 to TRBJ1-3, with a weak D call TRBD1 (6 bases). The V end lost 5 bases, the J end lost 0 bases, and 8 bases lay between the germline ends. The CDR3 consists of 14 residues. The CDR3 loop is CASSRRGSGNTIYF. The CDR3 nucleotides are TGTGCCAGCAGTCGCAGGGGCTCTGGAAACACCATATATTTT.

CDR3 DNA: TGTGCCTGGAGTGAAGGACAGCACCGGCAGTACTTC. Amino acid sequence: CAWSEGQHRQYF. The chain carries TRBV30 and TRBJ2-7; the D gene is possibly TRBD1 (6 bases). CDR1 GTSNPN and CDR2 SVGIG come from the germline V gene (reference sequence). V was pared by 1 base and J by 9 bases, with 13 bases between. The CDR3 loop spans 12 amino acids.

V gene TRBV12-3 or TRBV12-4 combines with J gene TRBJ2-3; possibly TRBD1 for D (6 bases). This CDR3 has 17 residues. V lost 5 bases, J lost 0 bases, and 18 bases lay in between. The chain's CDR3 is CASSPGTHFASTDTQYF. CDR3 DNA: TGTGCCAGCAGTCCCGGGACACACTTCGCTAGCACAGATACGCAGTATTTT.

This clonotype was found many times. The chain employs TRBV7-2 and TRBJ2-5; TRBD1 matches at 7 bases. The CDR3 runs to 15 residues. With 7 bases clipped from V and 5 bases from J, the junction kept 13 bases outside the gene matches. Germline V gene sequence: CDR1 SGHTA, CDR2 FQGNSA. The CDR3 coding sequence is TGTGCCAGCACCGACCCGACAGGGTCTGGGGAGACCCAGTACTTC. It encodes CASTDPTGSGETQYF.

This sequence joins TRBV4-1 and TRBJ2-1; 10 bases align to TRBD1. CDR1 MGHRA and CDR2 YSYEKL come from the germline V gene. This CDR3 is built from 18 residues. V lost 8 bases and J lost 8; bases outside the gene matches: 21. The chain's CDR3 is CASQENIMRQGALDEQFF. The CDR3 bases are TGCGCCAGCCAGGAGAATATTATGAGACAGGGGGCTCTCGATGAGCAGTTCTTC.

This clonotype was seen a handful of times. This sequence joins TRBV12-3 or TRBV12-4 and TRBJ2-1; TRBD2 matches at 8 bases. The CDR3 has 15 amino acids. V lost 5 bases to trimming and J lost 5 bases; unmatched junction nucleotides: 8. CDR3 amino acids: CASSLSGRRDNEQFF. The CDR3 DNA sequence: TGTGCCAGCAGTCTGAGCGGGAGAAGGGACAATGAGCAGTTCTTC.

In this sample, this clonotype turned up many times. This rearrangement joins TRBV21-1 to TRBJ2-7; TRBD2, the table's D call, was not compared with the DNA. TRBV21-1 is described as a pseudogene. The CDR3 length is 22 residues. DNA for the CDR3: TGTGCCAGCAGCTACGACTCCTCCCGGCCCATGGCGGGAGGTAAATTTTCCTACGAGCAGTACTTC. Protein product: CASSYDSSRPMAGGKFSYEQYF.

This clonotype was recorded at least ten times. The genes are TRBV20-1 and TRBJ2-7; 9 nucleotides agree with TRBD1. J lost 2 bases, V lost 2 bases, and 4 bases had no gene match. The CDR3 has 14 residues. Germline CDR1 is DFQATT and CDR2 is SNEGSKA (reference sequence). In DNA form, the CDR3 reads TGCAGTGCTAGATCTGACAGGGGGACCTACGAGCAGTACTTC. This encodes CSARSDRGTYEQYF.

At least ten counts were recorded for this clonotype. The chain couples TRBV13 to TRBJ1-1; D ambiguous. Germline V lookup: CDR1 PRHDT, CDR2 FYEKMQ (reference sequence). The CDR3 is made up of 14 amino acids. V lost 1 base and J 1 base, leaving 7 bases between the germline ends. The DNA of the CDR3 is TGTGCCAGCAGCTTAGCGGCAGGGAACACTGAAGCTTTCTTT. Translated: CASSLAAGNTEAFF.

The DNA for the CDR3 is TGCAGTGCAATTCGGGGGGTCGCGGCGGCAGATACGCAGTATTTT. This translates into CSAIRGVAAADTQYF. The chain combines TRBV20-1 with TRBJ2-3; 7 bases match TRBD2. Trimming took 6 bases from V and 4 from J; bases not matched to a gene: 13. CDR1 is DFQATT, CDR2 SNEGSKA, per germline (reference sequence). There are 15 residues in the CDR3.

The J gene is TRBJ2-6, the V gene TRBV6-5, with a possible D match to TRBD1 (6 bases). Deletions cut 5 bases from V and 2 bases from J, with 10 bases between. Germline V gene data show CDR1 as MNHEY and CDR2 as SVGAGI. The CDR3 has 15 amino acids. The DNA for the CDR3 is TGTGCCAGCAGTGAGGGGGTTGCTGGGGCCAACGTCCTGACTTTC. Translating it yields CASSEGVAGANVLTF.

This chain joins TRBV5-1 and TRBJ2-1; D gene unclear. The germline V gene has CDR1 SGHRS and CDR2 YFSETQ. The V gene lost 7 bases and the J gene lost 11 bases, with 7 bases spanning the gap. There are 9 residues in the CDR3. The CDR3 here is CASEIKQFF. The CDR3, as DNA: TGCGCCAGCGAAATAAAGCAGTTCTTC.

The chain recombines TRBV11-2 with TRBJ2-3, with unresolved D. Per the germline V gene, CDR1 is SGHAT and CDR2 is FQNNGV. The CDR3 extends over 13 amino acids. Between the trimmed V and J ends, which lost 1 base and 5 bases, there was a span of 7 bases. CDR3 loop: CASSLVPEDTQYF. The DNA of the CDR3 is TGTGCCAGCAGCTTAGTCCCAGAAGATACGCAGTATTTT.

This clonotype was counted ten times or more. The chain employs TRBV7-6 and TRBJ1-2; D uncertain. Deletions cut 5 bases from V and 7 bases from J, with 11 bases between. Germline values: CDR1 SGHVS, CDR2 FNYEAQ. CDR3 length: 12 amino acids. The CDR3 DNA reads TGTGCCAGCAGCCCCGCGGGGTTTGGCTACACCTTC. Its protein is CASSPAGFGYTF.